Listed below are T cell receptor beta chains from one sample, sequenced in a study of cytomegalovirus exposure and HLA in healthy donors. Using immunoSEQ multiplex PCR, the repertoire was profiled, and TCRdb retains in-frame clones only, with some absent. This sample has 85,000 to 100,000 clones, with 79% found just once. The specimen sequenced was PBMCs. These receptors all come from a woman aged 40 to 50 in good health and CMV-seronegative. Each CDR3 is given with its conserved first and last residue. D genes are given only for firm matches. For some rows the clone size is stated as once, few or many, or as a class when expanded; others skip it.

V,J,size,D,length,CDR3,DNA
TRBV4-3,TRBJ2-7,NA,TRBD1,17,CASSQEDGQGGSTEQYF,TGCGCCAGCAGCCAAGAAGACGGACAGGGTGGGTCTACGGAGCAGTACTTC
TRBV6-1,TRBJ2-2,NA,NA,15,CASVPRQGYTGELFF,TGTGCCAGCGTCCCCCGGCAGGGTTACACCGGGGAGCTGTTTTTT
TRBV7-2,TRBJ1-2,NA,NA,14,CASSPGAADYGYTF,TGTGCCAGCAGCCCTGGAGCAGCGGACTATGGCTACACCTTC
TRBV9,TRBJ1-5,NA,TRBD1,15,CASSPGQGGYQPQHF,TGTGCCAGCAGCCCGGGACAGGGGGGTTATCAGCCCCAGCATTTT
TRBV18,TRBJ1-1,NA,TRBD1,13,CASSPRQGEDAFF,TGTGCCAGCTCACCCAGACAGGGAGAAGACGCTTTCTTT
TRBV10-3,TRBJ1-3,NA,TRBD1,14,CAIQGQSLGNTIYF,TGTGCCATCCAGGGACAGTCACTCGGAAACACCATATATTTT
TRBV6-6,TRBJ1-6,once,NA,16,CASSYPESSYNSPLHF,TGTGCCAGCAGTTACCCGGAGAGCTCCTATAATTCACCCCTCCACTTT
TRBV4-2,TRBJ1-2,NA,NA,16,CASSLEDSASNYGYTF,TGTGCCAGCAGCCTAGAGGACAGCGCAAGTAACTATGGCTACACCTTC
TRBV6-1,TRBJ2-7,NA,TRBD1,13,CASRETGAGEQYF,TGTGCCAGCAGGGAGACAGGGGCGGGCGAGCAGTACTTC
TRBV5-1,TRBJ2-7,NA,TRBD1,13,CASSLTDREYMYF,TGCGCCAGCAGCTTGACGGACAGGGAATATATGTACTTC
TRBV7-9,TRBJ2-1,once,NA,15,CASSSPRGLANEQFF,TGTGCCAGCAGCTCCCCAAGGGGATTAGCCAATGAGCAGTTCTTC
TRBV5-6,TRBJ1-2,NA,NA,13,CASSLRQNYGYTF,TGTGCCAGCAGCTTAAGACAGAACTATGGCTACACCTTC
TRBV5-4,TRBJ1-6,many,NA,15,CASSGGTSYNSPLHF,TGTGCCAGCAGCGGCGGGACCTCATATAATTCACCCCTCCACTTT
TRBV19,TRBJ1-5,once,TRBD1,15,CASSVNRDRNQPQHF,TGTGCCAGTAGTGTTAACCGGGACAGAAATCAGCCCCAGCATTTT
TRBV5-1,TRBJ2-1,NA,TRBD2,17,CASSLAGTSGGASEQFF,TGCGCCAGCAGCTTAGCCGGGACTAGCGGGGGGGCCAGTGAGCAGTTCTTC
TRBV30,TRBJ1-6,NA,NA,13,CAWSKGGNSPLHF,TGTGCCTGGAGTAAGGGAGGAAATTCACCCCTCCACTTT